Below, one T cell receptor (beta chain) is given with its context. Its antigen is still unknown. Time point described: newly diagnosed GD, antithyroid drugs for less than 3 months. Following extraction of RNA from PBMCs, that RNA was used to make the TCR library. Between the trimmed V and J ends, which lost 0 bases and 2 bases, there was a span of 7 bases. The germline V gene encodes CDR1 SGHDN and CDR2 FVKESK. The CDR3 sequence is 14 residues long. This sample is drawn from a study of regulatory T cells in long-lasting Graves disease. Construction of the TCR beta libraries employed iRepertoire HTBI primers in conjunction with Arm-PCR of CDR3 regions. One entry per CDR3 protein results from TCRdb running MiXCR on the multiplex PCR reads. The sample lists about 540,000 distinct CDR3 sequences, approximately 13% occurring once. Study findings and constraints: Favoring TRBV28, TRBJ1-2 and TRBJ2-5 was a feature seen in persistent disease.

A further study also used this sample, focusing on T cells in Graves' hyperthyroidism and ophthalmopathy. From that study: Orbital computed tomography, thyroid ultrasound, serum thyroxine and TRAb, and clinical symptoms together informed the diagnoses. The HTBI primer set was used in a first-round RT-PCR of the TCR CDR3.

J is TRBJ2-5 and V is TRBV14; D unresolved. Sequencing used peripheral blood mononuclear cells (PBMCs), obtained at new diagnosis, from a patient treated with antithyroid drugs. The receptor was derived from a man aged 25-40 years with Graves disease. CDR3 in amino acids: CASSQEPPQETQYF. The CDR3 nucleotides read TGTGCCAGCAGCCAAGAGCCCCCACAAGAGACCCAGTACTTC.